The next 30 T cell receptor beta chains were all read from a single sample in a study of immune evolution from preneoplasia to lung adenocarcinoma (dated by TCRdb to the early 2020s). The library was prepared using the immunoSEQ multiplex PCR assay. The table was pulled from immuneACCESS by TCRdb, which kept in-frame rearrangements only. Such tables lose some clones; where checked, under half of the loss comes from unresolved V genes, and the rest has no known cause. The sample profile shows some 15,000 clones; about 80% of them were found once. Jointly, the top ten make up 2.5% to 3.5% of the sample. Specimen: FFPE minimally invasive lung adenocarcinoma tissue. In the paper's terms, the cell subset or site label means: micro-invasive lung adenocarcinoma (MIA). The receptors shown here come from a person aged 55-80 years with lung adenocarcinoma.

The J gene is TRBJ2-6, the V gene TRBV19, with 8 bases matching TRBD1. In germline, CDR1 is LNHDA, CDR2 SQIVND (reference sequence). Trimming cost V 3 bases and J 0 bases; bases outside gene matches: 7. The CDR3 is made up of 18 amino acids. The CDR3 DNA reads TGTGCCAGTAGTATGCCAGGGGGCGACTCCTCTGGGGCCAACGTCCTGACTTTC. Protein product: CASSMPGGDSSGANVLTF.

The chain joins TRBV28 to TRBJ1-2, with D unclear. The CDR3 loop spans 10 amino acids. Trimming pared 5 bases from V and 9 bases from J, leaving 7 bases between. Germline V lookup: CDR1 MDHEN, CDR2 SYDVKM. The CDR3 DNA follows: TGTGCCAGCAGTAACAATCGCTACACCTTC. Translating gives CASSNNRYTF.

The chain is built from TRBV14 and TRBJ2-6; no reliable D call. Trimming took off 0 bases at V and 6 bases at J, with 9 bases between the two ends. CDR3 size: 15 residues. CDR1 and CDR2 (germline): SGHDN, FVKESK. This CDR3 is CASSQERAVANVLTF. Written as DNA, the CDR3 is TGTGCCAGCAGCCAAGAAAGGGCAGTGGCCAACGTCCTGACTTTC.

CDR3 DNA sequence: TGTGCCAGTAGTAAGCAGGGGGCTGGTAATGAAAAACTGTTTTTT. As protein: CASSKQGAGNEKLFF. V is TRBV19 and J is TRBJ1-4; 8 bases fit TRBD1. The CDR3 totals 15 residues. With V trimmed by 4 bases and J by 4 bases, 5 bases remained unmatched. The V gene's germline CDR1 is LNHDA and CDR2 SQIVND (reference sequence).

The rearrangement uses TRBV7-9 and TRBJ1-6; no clear D. CDR3 size: 14 residues. The V end was cut by 6 bases, the J end by 6 bases, with 12 bases between. From germline, CDR1 is SEHNR and CDR2 FQNEAQ (reference sequence). In DNA, the CDR3 is TGTGCCAGCAGTTTGACGGTGTCTAATTCACCCCTCCACTTT. Translating it yields CASSLTVSNSPLHF.

The chain combines TRBV6-1 with TRBJ1-2; D is unresolved. CDR1 is MNHNS, CDR2 SASEGT, per germline. V was trimmed by 3 bases and J by 2 bases, leaving 7 bases between them. The CDR3 has 13 residues. DNA for the CDR3: TGTGCCAGCAGTGAGTGGACGAACTATGGCTACACCTTC. Translated, it gives CASSEWTNYGYTF.

The rearrangement links TRBV6-5 to TRBJ1-2, with unresolved D. V lost 2 bases to trimming and J lost 4 bases, with 14 bases between them. The germline V gene has CDR1 MNHEY and CDR2 SVGAGI. CDR3 length equals 15 residues. The CDR3 protein is CASSYLSETRYGYTF. As DNA, the CDR3 is TGTGCCAGCAGTTACCTGAGCGAGACACGCTATGGCTACACCTTC.

The rearrangement links TRBV2 to TRBJ1-3, with D tentatively TRBD1 (6 bases). Germline V gives CDR1 SNHLY, CDR2 FYNNEI. The CDR3 contains 12 residues. V was shortened by 9 bases and J by 3 bases, with 9 bases between the two germline ends. The CDR3 spells CASKTGGNTIYF. The CDR3 coding sequence is TGTGCCAGTAAGACAGGTGGAAACACCATATATTTT.

This clone has only one observation. The junction departs from the called germline gene at one end, perhaps through a read error. The CDR3, as DNA: TGTGCTAGCAGCTTAGATGGCAGGCAAGAGACCCAGTACTTC. It translates to CASSLDGRQETQYF. The gene calls are TRBV7-7 and TRBJ2-5; D gene unclear. Germline lookup yields CDR1 SSHAT and CDR2 FNYEAQ (reference sequence). The CDR3 consists of 14 residues.

This clone occurred once. The gene calls are TRBV11-2 and TRBJ1-4; 8 bases fit TRBD1. The germline V gene encodes CDR1 SGHAT and CDR2 FQNNGV. The CDR3 contains 16 residues. Trimming cost V 2 bases and J 6 bases; bases outside gene matches: 8. The CDR3 region is CASSLTGGGTYEKLFF. The CDR3 DNA reads TGTGCCAGCAGCTTAACAGGGGGTGGGACTTATGAAAAACTGTTTTTT.

V is TRBV4-1 and J is TRBJ1-2; no clear D. V lost 0 bases to trimming and J lost 7 bases, with 15 bases between them. The CDR3 sequence is 15 residues long. Germline values: CDR1 MGHRA, CDR2 YSYEKL. CDR3 loop: CASSQDWEGRIGYTF. The DNA for the CDR3 is TGCGCCAGCAGCCAAGATTGGGAAGGGAGGATTGGCTACACCTTC.

The chain uses TRBV6-5 and TRBJ2-7; 9 bases line up with TRBD1. The V gene end was trimmed by 5 bases and the J gene end by 3 bases; junction bases not matched to a gene: 8. The CDR3 sequence is 15 residues long. Per germline, CDR1 MNHEY and CDR2 SVGAGI. CDR3 in amino acids: CASSATPGQGYEQYF. As DNA, the CDR3 is TGTGCCAGCAGTGCAACCCCGGGACAGGGCTACGAGCAGTACTTC.

The rearrangement joins TRBV4-1 to TRBJ2-5; 14 bases line up with TRBD2. The CDR3 has 16 amino acids. V was clipped by 4 bases and J by 5 bases; unmatched bases: 6. The germline V gene encodes CDR1 MGHRA and CDR2 YSYEKL. CDR3 amino acids: CASSPTSGRASETQYF. DNA of the CDR3: TGCGCCAGCAGCCCGACTAGCGGGAGGGCCTCGGAGACCCAGTACTTC.

The chain employs TRBV5-4 and TRBJ2-7, with 7 bases that match TRBD1. V was pared by 0 bases and J by 4 bases, with 10 bases of the junction left unmatched. Germline assignment: CDR1 SGHNT and CDR2 YYREEE (reference sequence). This CDR3 is 16 amino acids long. CDR3 sequence: CASSLDLGQMAYEQYF. In DNA form, the CDR3 reads TGTGCCAGCAGCTTGGATTTGGGACAGATGGCGTACGAGCAGTACTTC.

CDR3 DNA: TGTGCCAGCAGTCTCCCACCGGGACAGGGAGGCGGCTACACCTTC. Its translation: CASSLPPGQGGGYTF. This rearrangement joins TRBV6-5 to TRBJ1-2; 9 bases are a match to TRBD1. CDR1 and CDR2 (germline): MNHEY, SVGAGI. V lost 5 bases to trimming and J lost 8 bases; unmatched junction nucleotides: 12. This CDR3 is 15 amino acids long.

The chain couples TRBV5-1 to TRBJ2-3, with D unresolved. Germline V gene data show CDR1 as SGHRS and CDR2 as YFSETQ. The CDR3 consists of 15 residues. V was pared by 0 bases and J by 0 bases, with 8 bases between. In DNA, the CDR3 is TGCGCCAGCAGCTTGGACACGGCTAGCACAGATACGCAGTATTTT. This codes for CASSLDTASTDTQYF.

The chain's CDR3 is CASSLGLSPGDGYTF. As DNA, the CDR3 is TGTGCCAGCAGCTTGGGTCTGAGCCCGGGCGATGGCTACACCTTC. V and J are TRBV5-6 and TRBJ1-2; D remains unclear. V lost 0 bases and J lost 6, with 15 bases in between. Germline V gene data show CDR1 as SGHDT and CDR2 as YYEEEE. This CDR3 has 15 amino acids.

The V and J genes are TRBV28 and TRBJ2-7; D gene uncertain. Trimming took off 7 bases at V and 6 bases at J, with 10 bases between the two ends. Germline V CDR1 and CDR2: MDHEN, SYDVKM. The CDR3 consists of 11 residues. The CDR3 DNA reads as TGTGCCAGCAACACTAACGGCGAGCAGTACTTC. Its protein is CASNTNGEQYF.

The chain joins TRBV4-2 to TRBJ1-1; D is ambiguous. The germline gives CDR1 LGHNA, CDR2 YNFKEQ. The germline V and J ends were trimmed by 0 bases and 7 bases, with 6 bases remaining between them. The CDR3 covers 12 residues. The CDR3 sequence is CASSQDQYEAFF. CDR3 DNA: TGTGCCAGCAGCCAAGATCAGTATGAAGCTTTCTTT.

This sequence joins TRBV9 and TRBJ2-2, with D possibly being TRBD1 or TRBD2 (5 bases each). Germline V gene sequence: CDR1 SGDLS, CDR2 YYNGEE. V was trimmed by 2 bases and J by 0 bases, leaving 14 bases between them. CDR3 length equals 17 residues. The CDR3 region is CASSVSGGPSNTGELFF. In DNA, the CDR3 is TGTGCCAGCAGCGTGAGTGGGGGACCCTCGAACACCGGGGAGCTGTTTTTT.

This chain connects TRBV5-1 to TRBJ2-7; possibly TRBD1 for D (6 bases). V gave up 1 base and J gave up 2 bases, with 10 bases separating them. The V gene's germline CDR1 is SGHRS and CDR2 YFSETQ. This CDR3 comprises 14 residues. This chain's CDR3 is CASSLRGFPYEQYF. CDR3 DNA sequence: TGCGCCAGCAGCTTGAGGGGGTTCCCCTACGAGCAGTACTTC. Full variable domain (outside the CDR3, taken from reference TRBV5-1 and TRBJ2-7): KAGVTQTPRYLIKTRGQQVTLSCSPISGHRSVSWYQQTPGQGLQFLFEYFSETQRNKGNFPGRFSGRQFSNSRSEMNVSTLELGDSALYLCASSLRGFPYEQYFGPGTRLTVT.

This chain uses TRBV12-5 with TRBJ2-7; tentatively, D is TRBD1 or TRBD2 (5 bases each). The CDR3 loop spans 16 amino acids. CDR1 is LGHNT and CDR2 is FRNRAP in the germline V gene. The V gene lost 2 bases and the J gene lost 3 bases, with 17 bases spanning the gap. The CDR3, as DNA: TGTGCTAGTGGTTTGTATAGGGACCAGTTTCTCTACGAGCAGTACTTC. As protein: CASGLYRDQFLYEQYF.

This chain links TRBV18 with TRBJ1-5; no definite D call. Germline values: CDR1 KGHSH, CDR2 LQKENI. V was pared by 2 bases and J by 11 bases, with 16 bases between. This CDR3 contains 14 residues. In DNA, the CDR3 is TGTGCCAGCTCACCAGCTTCAGGATACGTGGCCCAGCATTTT. Encoded protein: CASSPASGYVAQHF.

This CDR3 reads CASSQDRTRGGTVEDTDTQYF. The CDR3 DNA sequence: TGCGCCAGCAGCCAAGATAGGACCCGGGGGGGGACAGTGGAGGACACAGATACGCAGTATTTT. The chain couples TRBV4-3 to TRBJ2-3, with a weak D call TRBD2 (8 bases). The CDR3 extends over 21 amino acids. V shed 0 bases and J shed 2 bases, with 27 bases lying between them. Germline loops: CDR1 LGHNA, CDR2 YSLEER.

A remark on this clone: Other DNA sequences in this specimen translate into the identical CDR3. CDR3: CASSPGTGELFF. CDR3 sequence (DNA): TGTGCCAGCAGCCCCGGGACCGGGGAGCTGTTTTTT. V gene TRBV11-3 combines with J gene TRBJ2-2; D is ambiguous. V was pared by 5 bases and J by 5 bases, with 6 bases between. Germline CDR1 is SGHNT and CDR2 is YENEEA. The length of the CDR3 is 12 residues.

This clone was counted a few times. The chain uses TRBV4-1 and TRBJ1-4; no clear D. This CDR3 region has 18 residues. Germline V gene sequence: CDR1 MGHRA, CDR2 YSYEKL. With 0 bases removed from V and 7 bases from J, the gap between germline ends came to 21 bases. CDR3 sequence reads: CASSQDWAADTPSEKLFF. The DNA for the CDR3 is TGCGCCAGCAGCCAAGACTGGGCAGCGGATACCCCTTCTGAAAAACTGTTTTTT.

The V gene is TRBV6-6, the J gene TRBJ1-2, with TRBD1 identical over 8 bases. Per the germline V gene, CDR1 is MNHNY and CDR2 is SVGAGI (reference sequence). There are 16 residues in the CDR3. V shed 6 bases, J shed 1 base, and the junction held 10 bases outside the gene matches. DNA of the CDR3: TGTGCCAGCAGCCGTCGACAGGGGCGAAATAACTATGGCTACACCTTC. Protein: CASSRRQGRNNYGYTF.

This clone was detected a few times. The genes are TRBV6-5 and TRBJ1-4; D is perhaps TRBD1 (6 bases). The CDR3 contains 15 residues. Germline assignment: CDR1 MNHEY and CDR2 SVGAGI. The V end lost 0 bases, the J end lost 5 bases, and 10 bases lay between the germline ends. The DNA of the CDR3 is TGTGCCAGCAGTTACTCGTACAGGGCGAATGAAAAACTGTTTTTT. Translating gives CASSYSYRANEKLFF.

The chain employs TRBV4-2 and TRBJ1-2; D uncertain. Trimming took 1 base from V and 6 from J, leaving 15 bases between them. Germline V gene lookup returns CDR1 LGHNA and CDR2 YNFKEQ. The CDR3 sequence is 15 residues long. In nucleotides, the CDR3 is TGTGCCAGCAGCCAAGGTGCAGTTGAAGCTAATGGCTACACCTTC. The encoded protein is CASSQGAVEANGYTF.

The chain combines TRBV6-1 with TRBJ2-7, with 10 bases fitting TRBD2. Trimming took 5 bases from V and 2 from J; bases not matched to a gene: 3. The CDR3 is made up of 14 amino acids. From germline, CDR1 is MNHNS and CDR2 SASEGT. CDR3 sequence (DNA): TGTGCCAGCAGTCCGGGACTAGCGACCTACGAGCAGTACTTC. This sequence encodes CASSPGLATYEQYF.